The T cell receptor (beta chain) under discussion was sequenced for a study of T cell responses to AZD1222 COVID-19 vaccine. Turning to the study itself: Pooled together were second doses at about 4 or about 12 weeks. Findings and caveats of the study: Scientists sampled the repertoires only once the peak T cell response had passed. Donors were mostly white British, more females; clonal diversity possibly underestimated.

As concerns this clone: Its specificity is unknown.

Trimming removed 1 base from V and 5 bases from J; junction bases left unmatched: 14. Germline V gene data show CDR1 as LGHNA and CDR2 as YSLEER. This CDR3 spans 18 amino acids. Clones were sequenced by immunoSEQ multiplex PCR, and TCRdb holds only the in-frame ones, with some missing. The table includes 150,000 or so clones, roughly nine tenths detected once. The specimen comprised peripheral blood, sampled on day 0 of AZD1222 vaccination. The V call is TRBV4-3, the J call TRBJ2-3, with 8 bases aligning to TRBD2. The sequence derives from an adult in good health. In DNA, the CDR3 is TGCGCCAGCAGCCAAGGTACCAGCGGGGGCACCTACGTAGATACGCAGTATTTT. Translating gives CASSQGTSGGTYVDTQYF.